These 18 T cell receptor beta chains were all obtained from the same sample, sequenced in a study of CD8 T cells in ankylosing spondylitis. TCRdb re-called the 5' RACE reads through MiXCR, storing one row per CDR3 protein. The sample contains nearly 350,000 distinct CDR3 sequences, around 15% of which appear only once. Sequenced input: blood, either unsorted or a sorted T cell fraction (not recorded which). The receptors stem from a male donor with ankylosing spondylitis or in good health (not recorded which).

This clonotype was observed a few times. V gene TRBV3-1 combines with J gene TRBJ2-2, with D perhaps being TRBD1 or TRBD2 (6 bases each). The V and J ends lost 5 bases and 2 bases respectively, with 9 bases between them. Looked up from germline, CDR1 is LGHDT and CDR2 is YNNKEL (reference sequence). The CDR3 runs to 14 residues. The CDR3 DNA reads as TGTGCCAGCAGCGAGGGGGGCAACACCGGGGAGCTGTTTTTT. Protein sequence: CASSEGGNTGELFF.

The sample holds a few counts of this clonotype. The J gene is TRBJ2-3, the V gene TRBV20-1, with 14 bases lining up with TRBD2. Per germline, CDR1 DFQATT and CDR2 SNEGSKA (reference sequence). V shed 4 bases and J 5 bases; nucleotides not matched to a gene: 5. CDR3 length equals 15 residues. The CDR3 region is CSAKGLAGGRDTQYF. CDR3 bases: TGCAGTGCTAAAGGACTAGCGGGGGGCAGAGATACGCAGTATTTT.

The chain couples TRBV9 to TRBJ2-5; the match to TRBD2 covers 11 bases. CDR1 SGDLS and CDR2 YYNGEE come from the germline V gene. V was pared by 2 bases and J by 4 bases, with 4 bases of the junction left unmatched. CDR3 length: 15 residues. CDR3: CASSVELAGVETQYF. The CDR3, as DNA: TGTGCCAGCAGCGTCGAACTAGCGGGAGTAGAGACCCAGTACTTC.

This clonotype came up a few times. The rearrangement joins TRBV5-6 to TRBJ2-1, with D tentatively TRBD2 (6 bases). V lost 1 base and J 5 bases, leaving 10 bases between the germline ends. CDR1 and CDR2 (germline): SGHDT, YYEEEE. There are 14 residues in the CDR3. The CDR3 region has the DNA TGTGCCAGCAGCTTGAGTGCGGGGAACAATGAGCAGTTCTTC. This codes for CASSLSAGNNEQFF.

This chain links TRBV5-1 with TRBJ2-3, with 10 bases lining up with TRBD2. The CDR3 loop spans 15 amino acids. J was trimmed by 2 bases and V by 3 bases; bases with no gene match: 3. Germline values: CDR1 SGHRS, CDR2 YFSETQ. CDR3 in amino acids: CASSSLAGDTDTQYF. The CDR3 DNA is TGCGCCAGCAGCTCTCTAGCGGGAGACACAGATACGCAGTATTTT.

In its sample, this clonotype was seen a few times. The chain is built from TRBV10-3 and TRBJ2-7; 8 nucleotides match TRBD2. V dropped 4 bases and J dropped 0; count of bases not matched to a gene: 2. The CDR3 extends over 14 amino acids. Per the germline V gene, CDR1 is ENHRY and CDR2 is SYGVKD. The CDR3 sequence: CAISVTSGSYEQYF. The DNA of the CDR3 is TGTGCCATCAGTGTAACTAGCGGCTCCTACGAGCAGTACTTC.

This clonotype has a handful of counts. The chain joins TRBV7-9 to TRBJ2-2; the D gene is possibly TRBD2 (6 bases). V was trimmed by 5 bases and J by 4 bases, leaving 11 bases between them. Per the germline V gene, CDR1 is SEHNR and CDR2 is FQNEAQ (reference sequence). CDR3 size: 14 residues. The DNA for the CDR3 is TGTGCCAGCAGCGGAGAGCGGGTCACCGGGGAGCTGTTTTTT. It specifies CASSGERVTGELFF.

This chain joins TRBV5-1 and TRBJ2-7; D might be TRBD1 (5 bases). CDR1 is SGHRS, CDR2 YFSETQ, per germline. This CDR3 contains 15 residues. V lost 4 bases, J lost 5 bases, and 19 bases lay in between. The CDR3 DNA follows: TGCGCCAGCAGCACCATACTTTCCAGGGCAGACGAGCAGTACTTC. Protein: CASSTILSRADEQYF.

This clonotype was seen a handful of times. This chain uses TRBV12-5 with TRBJ1-2; D may be TRBD1 (5 bases). The V gene's germline CDR1 is LGHNT and CDR2 FRNRAP. The CDR3 is 15 residues long. V gave up 5 bases and J gave up 5 bases, with 18 bases separating them. The CDR3 nucleotides are TGTGCTAGTGGTCCGGGGGGGGTTCCCTATTATGGCTACACCTTC. It encodes CASGPGGVPYYGYTF.

The V call is TRBV10-3, the J call TRBJ1-1; no definite D call. Germline loops: CDR1 ENHRY, CDR2 SYGVKD. The CDR3 covers 14 residues. V lost 6 bases, J lost 6 bases, and 17 bases lay in between. The CDR3 reads CAIRLRGEAAEAFF. The CDR3 DNA reads as TGTGCCATCAGGTTGCGGGGTGAGGCCGCTGAAGCTTTCTTT.

The rearrangement uses TRBV3-1 and TRBJ2-4; D gene ambiguous. The CDR3 runs to 11 residues. Germline V lookup: CDR1 LGHDT, CDR2 YNNKEL (reference sequence). V was shortened by 1 base and J by 9 bases, with 4 bases between the two germline ends. The CDR3 region has the DNA TGTGCCAGCAGCCAAGGTTCCATTCAGTACTTC. Its protein product is CASSQGSIQYF.

This chain connects TRBV5-6 to TRBJ2-1; no clear D gene. CDR3 length equals 14 residues. V was pared by 1 base and J by 8 bases, with 13 bases between. Germline V gene data show CDR1 as SGHDT and CDR2 as YYEEEE. The CDR3 bases are TGTGCCAGCAGCTTGACCCCGGGCAGTGATGAGCAGTTCTTC. It translates to CASSLTPGSDEQFF.

This clonotype came up many times. V usage is TRBV9 and J usage is TRBJ2-1; no clear D. Trimming left V 0 bases short and J 4 bases short, with 11 bases between. Germline values: CDR1 SGDLS, CDR2 YYNGEE. This CDR3 has 15 residues. CDR3 region: CASSVVSGQYNEQFF. The CDR3 nucleotides are TGTGCCAGCAGCGTAGTTTCTGGGCAGTACAATGAGCAGTTCTTC.

The rearrangement uses TRBV3-1 and TRBJ2-1; 9 nucleotides align to TRBD2. CDR1 and CDR2 from the germline V gene are LGHDT and YNNKEL (reference sequence). CDR3 size: 13 residues. Losses at the gene ends were 4 bases for V and 9 bases for J; bases not matched to a gene: 4. The CDR3 loop reads CASSLGTSSEQFF. CDR3 DNA sequence: TGTGCCAGCAGCCTGGGGACTAGCAGTGAGCAGTTCTTC.

This chain links TRBV6-5 with TRBJ2-6; the D is unclear. Germline V gene lookup returns CDR1 MNHEY and CDR2 SVGAGI. Deletions cut 2 bases from V and 0 bases from J, with 8 bases between. This CDR3 comprises 16 residues. The CDR3: CASSYRPASGANVLTF. The CDR3 DNA sequence: TGTGCCAGCAGTTACAGACCAGCCTCTGGGGCCAACGTCCTGACTTTC.

This clonotype was recorded at least ten times. The chain has TRBV5-1 and TRBJ2-2; D is ambiguous. The CDR3 loop spans 15 amino acids. Trimming removed 1 base at V and 4 bases at J, with 11 bases between. Germline CDR1 is SGHRS and CDR2 is YFSETQ. The CDR3: CASSLSQVITGELFF. CDR3 nucleotide sequence: TGCGCCAGCAGCTTGTCTCAGGTTATCACCGGGGAGCTGTTTTTT. Combining the CDR3 with reference TRBV5-1 and TRBJ2-2 gives the whole variable domain KAGVTQTPRYLIKTRGQQVTLSCSPISGHRSVSWYQQTPGQGLQFLFEYFSETQRNKGNFPGRFSGRQFSNSRSEMNVSTLELGDSALYLCASSLSQVITGELFFGEGSRLTVL.

The sample holds many counts of this clonotype. The rearrangement joins TRBV12-3 or TRBV12-4 to TRBJ1-3; D remains unclear. V shed 6 bases and J shed 0 bases, with 6 bases lying between them. This CDR3 comprises 13 residues. As DNA, the CDR3 is TGTGCCAGCAGGGTGAGCTCTGGAAACACCATATATTTT. Residues: CASRVSSGNTIYF.

This clonotype has a handful of counts. The gene calls are TRBV30 and TRBJ1-1, with 10 bases identical to TRBD1. Losses at the gene ends were 3 bases for V and 11 bases for J; bases not matched to a gene: 3. Germline CDR1 reads GTSNPN; CDR2 reads SVGIG (reference sequence). The CDR3 contains 11 residues. The DNA for the CDR3 is TGTGCCTGGAGCCGGACAGGGGGGGCTTTCTTT. Amino acids: CAWSRTGGAFF.